A selection of T cell receptor beta chains follows, all from one sample in a study of T cell changes during pregnancy in multiple sclerosis. Assay: immunoSEQ multiplex PCR; the TCRdb copy retains only in-frame clones and omits some. The top ten clones hold roughly 0.3% of a sample with fewer than 80,000 clones, about 91% of them seen once. Sequencing was performed on CD4+ T cells from peripheral blood mononuclear cells, taken in the third trimester of pregnancy. The receptors were sampled from a female donor in good health, enrolled as a control in a pregnancy study. CDR3s include the opening cysteine and the closing phenylalanine or tryptophan. A D gene is named only where the DNA matches it firmly. The size field is filled for only some rows; it gives once, few, many or a size class.

NA TRBJ1-2 TRBV25-1 TRBD1 CASSASQGSGNYGYTF TGTGCCAGCAGTGCATCACAGGGGTCGGGCAACTATGGCTACACCTTC
NA TRBJ2-7 TRBV18 NA CASSPSSYEQYF TGTGCCAGCTCCCCGAGCTCCTACGAGCAGTACTTC
NA TRBJ1-1 TRBV7-2 NA CASSLARNTEAFF TGTGCCAGCAGCTTAGCTAGGAACACTGAAGCTTTCTTT
NA TRBJ2-7 TRBV6-1 NA CATSRGYEQYF TGTGCCACTTCCAGGGGTTACGAGCAGTACTTC
NA TRBJ1-1 TRBV7-3 NA CASSPQRDGTEAFF TGTGCCAGCAGTCCCCAACGGGATGGGACTGAAGCTTTCTTT
few TRBJ1-1 TRBV30 TRBD1 CAWNVDRDTEAFF TGTGCCTGGAATGTTGACAGGGACACTGAAGCTTTCTTT
NA TRBJ1-2 TRBV19 NA CASTGENYGYTF TGTGCCAGCACCGGGGAGAACTATGGCTACACCTTC
once TRBJ1-4 TRBV5-1 NA CASSARIRAGGEKLFF TGCGCCAGCAGCGCCCGGATAAGGGCGGGAGGGGAAAAACTGTTTTTT
few TRBJ2-1 TRBV11-3 NA CASSTRGVYNEQFF TGTGCCAGTTCAACCAGGGGGGTCTACAATGAGCAGTTCTTC
NA TRBJ2-3 TRBV19 TRBD1 CASSIVRGLDTDTQYF TGTGCCAGTAGTATAGTGAGGGGGCTCGACACAGATACGCAGTATTTT
NA TRBJ2-7 TRBV5-4 NA CASSSATPSSYEQYF TGTGCCAGCAGCTCCGCGACTCCCTCCTCCTACGAGCAGTACTTC
NA TRBJ2-3 TRBV7-2 NA CASTPLGARTDTQYF TGTGCCAGCACCCCCCTGGGAGCTCGCACAGATACGCAGTATTTT
NA TRBJ1-6 TRBV7-9 TRBD1 CASSLGRQGMPLHF TGTGCCAGCAGCTTAGGTCGACAGGGAATGCCCCTCCACTTT
NA TRBJ1-3 TRBV6-1 NA CASSEMAVSGNTIYF TGTGCCAGCAGTGAAATGGCAGTCTCTGGAAACACCATATATTTT
NA TRBJ2-3 TRBV7-8 NA CASSLPTELTQYF TGTGCCAGCAGCTTACCGACAGAACTCACGCAGTATTTT
NA TRBJ1-1 TRBV27 NA CASSSQGVGEAFF TGTGCCAGCAGTTCCCAAGGGGTTGGGGAAGCTTTCTTT
NA TRBJ2-7 TRBV14 TRBD1 CASAGLQGGRGPYEQYF TGTGCCAGCGCGGGGCTTCAGGGAGGCAGGGGGCCCTACGAGCAGTACTTC
once TRBJ1-1 TRBV5-1 NA CASSRSGVAEAFF TGCGCCAGCAGCCGGTCGGGGGTCGCTGAAGCTTTCTTT
NA TRBJ2-2 TRBV5-4 NA CASSLAGLPNTGELFF TGTGCCAGCAGCTTGGCCGGACTACCGAACACCGGGGAGCTGTTTTTT
NA TRBJ1-2 TRBV27 TRBD1 CASMKDRDYGYTF TGTGCCAGCATGAAGGACAGGGACTATGGCTACACCTTC
NA TRBJ1-5 TRBV4-3 NA CASSQDAGVGQPQHF TGCGCCAGCAGCCAAGATGCGGGGGTTGGTCAGCCCCAGCATTTT
few TRBJ1-1 TRBV15 NA CATSRDRGGGTEAFF TGTGCCACCAGCAGAGATCGCGGGGGCGGCACTGAAGCTTTCTTT
NA TRBJ2-1 TRBV11-3 TRBD1 CASSLDVGGEQFF TGTGCCAGCAGCTTAGATGTAGGGGGCGAGCAGTTCTTC
once TRBJ1-3 TRBV29-1 TRBD1 CSVSRQGGTIYF TGCAGCGTAAGTCGACAGGGCGGCACCATATATTTT
once TRBJ1-2 TRBV2 TRBD1 CATSRQGLNYGYTF TGTGCCACCTCCCGACAGGGGCTAAACTATGGCTACACCTTC
NA TRBJ1-2 TRBV11-3 TRBD1 CASSLGQAGYGYTF TGTGCCAGCAGCCTCGGACAGGCGGGCTATGGCTACACCTTC
NA TRBJ2-1 TRBV7-8 TRBD2 CASSPLGGDPDNEQFF TGTGCCAGCAGCCCACTCGGGGGGGACCCGGACAATGAGCAGTTCTTC
NA TRBJ1-1 TRBV10-3 NA CAISESTDPEAFF TGTGCCATCAGTGAGTCGACAGACCCTGAAGCTTTCTTT
NA TRBJ2-1 TRBV7-8 NA CASSSTLGNEQFF TGTGCCAGCAGCTCGACTTTAGGTAATGAGCAGTTCTTC
NA TRBJ2-2 TRBV7-2 NA CASRADPNTGELFF TGTGCCAGTAGAGCGGACCCGAACACCGGGGAGCTGTTTTTT
many TRBJ1-2 TRBV7-9 TRBD1 CASSLDLGQGPHDF TGTGCCAGCAGCTTAGACTTGGGACAGGGCCCTCATGACTTC
NA TRBJ2-5 TRBV5-4 NA CASSKTTLPDETQYF TGTGCCAGCAGCAAGACTACCCTACCCGACGAGACCCAGTACTTC
NA TRBJ2-3 TRBV10-3 TRBD2 CAIRRTSGNTDTQYF TGTGCCATCAGGCGGACTAGCGGGAACACAGATACGCAGTATTTT
NA TRBJ1-1 TRBV5-4 NA CASSSPEGTEAFF TGTGCCAGCAGCTCCCCTGAGGGCACTGAAGCTTTCTTT
NA TRBJ1-2 TRBV30 TRBD1 CAWKPGGRGYGYTF TGTGCCTGGAAACCAGGGGGCCGGGGTTATGGCTACACCTTC
NA TRBJ1-2 TRBV11-3 NA CASSLVTGANYGYTF TGTGCCAGCAGCTTAGTTACGGGAGCTAACTATGGCTACACCTTC
NA TRBJ1-6 TRBV5-4 NA CASSLAGGADYSPLHF TGTGCCAGCAGCTTGGCCGGCGGGGCTGACTATTCACCCCTCCACTTT
NA TRBJ1-1 TRBV9 NA CASSLSGGALNTEAFF TGTGCCAGCAGCCTAAGCGGAGGGGCTTTGAACACTGAAGCTTTCTTT
NA TRBJ2-7 TRBV6-5 TRBD1 CASSRTQGAGYEQYF TGTGCCAGCAGTAGGACCCAGGGGGCTGGATACGAGCAGTACTTC
NA TRBJ2-2 TRBV7-9 NA CASRKGGVTGELFF TGTGCCAGCAGAAAAGGGGGGGTCACCGGGGAGCTGTTTTTT